The 2 T cell receptor beta chains listed next were all sequenced from one sample in a study of identical twins (dated by TCRdb to between 2015 and 2016). Libraries were built with 5' RACE. Sequencer: Illumina HiSeq 2000. Through fastp at Q25 and MiXCR, TCRdb rebuilt clones from the public reads, retaining in-frame beta chains. Identical CDR3 protein sequences are pooled into one entry, listed with their most common genes and DNA. This sample gives approximately 700,000 distinct CDR3 sequences in total; roughly 18% of them show up just once. The ten biggest clones cover over 10% of the sample. These data also formed part of another study, on T cells expressing NK-cell markers.

The sequenced material came from PBMCs. These receptor sequences come from a woman aged 18-29 years in good health.

This clonotype turned up a few times. V and J are TRBV7-9 and TRBJ2-4; D call uncertain. CDR1 and CDR2 from the germline V gene are SEHNR and FQNEAQ (reference sequence). V lost 3 bases, J lost 9 bases, and 12 bases lay in between. The CDR3 consists of 13 residues. CDR3 sequence reads: CASSLDWGGIQYF. For the CDR3, the DNA is TGTGCCAGCAGCTTGGATTGGGGTGGCATTCAGTACTTC.

The chain joins TRBV20-1 to TRBJ1-2; D is perhaps TRBD1 (6 bases). Germline V gives CDR1 DFQATT, CDR2 SNEGSKA (reference sequence). Between the trimmed V and J ends, which lost 5 bases and 7 bases, there was a span of 8 bases. CDR3 length: 10 amino acids. CDR3 DNA sequence: TGCAGTGCTGGGGACACTGGCTACACCTTC. Translated, it gives CSAGDTGYTF.